This TCR beta chain was found in a study of CD8 T cells in cerebrospinal fluid in Alzheimer's disease. Frequency places this clonotype as medium-sized (0.01 to 0.1%). Germline loops: CDR1 GTSNPN, CDR2 SVGIG (reference sequence). This CDR3 spans 16 amino acids. TCRdb reprocessed the 10x single-cell sequencing reads; each CDR3 protein has one entry and no DNA is given. The sample table includes 950 to 1,500 distinct CDR3 sequences. This TCR was recovered from a human donor in good health. Sequencing was carried out using cerebrospinal fluid. V gene TRBV30 combines with J gene TRBJ1-3. CDR3 amino acids: CAWRGQGFPSGNTIYF.